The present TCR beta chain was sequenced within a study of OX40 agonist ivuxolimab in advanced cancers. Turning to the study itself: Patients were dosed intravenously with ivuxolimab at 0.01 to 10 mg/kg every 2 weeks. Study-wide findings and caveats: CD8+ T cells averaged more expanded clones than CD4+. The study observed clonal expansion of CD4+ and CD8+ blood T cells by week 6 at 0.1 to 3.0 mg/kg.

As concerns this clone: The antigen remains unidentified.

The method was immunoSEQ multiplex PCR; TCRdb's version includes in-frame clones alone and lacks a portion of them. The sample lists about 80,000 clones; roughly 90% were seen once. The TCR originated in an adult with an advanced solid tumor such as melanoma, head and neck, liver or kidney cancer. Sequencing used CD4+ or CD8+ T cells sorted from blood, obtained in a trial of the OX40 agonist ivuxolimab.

CDR3 sequence (DNA): TGTGCCAGCAGTGGGACAGCGAACACCGGGGAGCTGTTTTTT. This encodes CASSGTANTGELFF. The V call is TRBV6-6, the J call TRBJ2-2; 7 nucleotides align to TRBD1. V shed 5 bases, J shed 0 bases, and the junction held 0 bases outside the gene matches. Germline CDR1 MNHNY, CDR2 SVGAGI (reference sequence). The CDR3 runs 14 residues.